This TCR beta chain was captured by sequencing in a study of a mutant IDH1 vaccine in newly diagnosed glioma. The overall study: Vaccine dosing followed radiotherapy by 4-6 weeks, or accompanied temozolomide cycles. The sex distribution of treated patients was roughly 62% male and roughly 40% female, with a mean age of around 40 years. Patients had received radiotherapy, temozolomide, or both previously, most receiving both. Study-wide findings and caveats: Of the patients, around 93% had vaccine-induced immune responses.

The repertoire was sequenced with immunoSEQ multiplex PCR; TCRdb's copy has only in-frame clones and lacks some. The data show approximately 38,000 clones, approximately 83% seen once. Specified time point: week 5, during vaccination. Each dose delivered 300 ug of mutant IDH1 20-mer peptide subcutaneously with imiquimod. Germline V gene lookup returns CDR1 LNHDA and CDR2 SQIVND (reference sequence). The length of the CDR3 is 15 residues. V lost 7 bases and J lost 6, with 19 bases in between. The sample holds one count of this clone. The antigen is not known. This rearrangement joins TRBV19 to TRBJ2-1; tentatively, D is TRBD2 (6 bases). Material: PBMCs, obtained from a glioma patient whose treatment included an IDH1 peptide vaccine. The sequence was collected from a man between 40 and 49 years old with glioma. CDR3 nucleotide sequence: TGTGCCAGTAAACGGGGTATGGAGGGACCCAATGAGCAGTTCTTC. This sequence encodes CASKRGMEGPNEQFF.